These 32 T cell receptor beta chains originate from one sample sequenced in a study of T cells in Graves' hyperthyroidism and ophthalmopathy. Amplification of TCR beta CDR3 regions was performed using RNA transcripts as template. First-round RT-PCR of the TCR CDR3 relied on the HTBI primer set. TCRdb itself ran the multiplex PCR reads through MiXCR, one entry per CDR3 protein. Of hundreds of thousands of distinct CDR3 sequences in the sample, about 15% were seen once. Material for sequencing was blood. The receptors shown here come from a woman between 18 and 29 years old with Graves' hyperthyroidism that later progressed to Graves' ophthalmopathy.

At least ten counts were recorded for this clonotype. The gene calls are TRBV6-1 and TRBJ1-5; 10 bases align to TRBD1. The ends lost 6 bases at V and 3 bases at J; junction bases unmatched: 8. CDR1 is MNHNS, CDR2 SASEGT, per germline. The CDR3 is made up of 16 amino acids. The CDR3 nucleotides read TGTGCCAGCAGAAAAACCGGGACAGGGGTCAATCAGCCCCAGCATTTT. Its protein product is CASRKTGTGVNQPQHF.

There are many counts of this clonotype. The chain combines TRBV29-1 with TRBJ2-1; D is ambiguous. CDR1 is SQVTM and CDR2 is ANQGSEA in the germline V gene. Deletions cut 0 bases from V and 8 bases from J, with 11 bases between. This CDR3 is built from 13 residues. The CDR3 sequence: CSVEEDGSDEQFF. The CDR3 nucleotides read TGCAGCGTTGAAGAGGACGGATCAGATGAGCAGTTCTTC.

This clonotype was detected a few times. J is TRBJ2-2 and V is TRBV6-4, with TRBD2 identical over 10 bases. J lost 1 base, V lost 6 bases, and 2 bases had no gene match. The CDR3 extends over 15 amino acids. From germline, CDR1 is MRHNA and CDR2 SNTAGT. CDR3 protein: CASRSSGRNTGELFF. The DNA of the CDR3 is TGTGCCAGCAGATCTAGCGGGAGGAACACCGGGGAGCTGTTTTTT.

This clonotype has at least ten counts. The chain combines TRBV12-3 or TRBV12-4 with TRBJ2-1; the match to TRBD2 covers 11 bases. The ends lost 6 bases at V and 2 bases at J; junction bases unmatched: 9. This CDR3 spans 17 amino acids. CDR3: CASSYTPGLAAYNEQFF. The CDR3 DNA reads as TGTGCCAGCAGCTATACCCCGGGACTAGCGGCCTACAATGAGCAGTTCTTC.

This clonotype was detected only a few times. The CDR3 sequence is CASRDWTGQSGNTIYF. The CDR3 region has the DNA TGTGCCAGCAGGGATTGGACAGGGCAAAGTGGAAACACCATATATTTT. The chain couples TRBV4-2 to TRBJ1-3; TRBD1 aligns across 8 bases. Trimming at V came to 6 bases and at J to 3 bases, leaving 10 bases not matched to a gene. The germline gives CDR1 LGHNA, CDR2 YNFKEQ. The CDR3 totals 16 residues.

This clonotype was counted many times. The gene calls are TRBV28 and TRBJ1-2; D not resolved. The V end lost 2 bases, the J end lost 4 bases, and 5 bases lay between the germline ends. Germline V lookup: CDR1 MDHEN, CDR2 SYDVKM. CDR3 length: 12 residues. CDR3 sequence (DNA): TGTGCCAGCAGTTTAAAGGGCTATGGCTACACCTTC. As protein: CASSLKGYGYTF.

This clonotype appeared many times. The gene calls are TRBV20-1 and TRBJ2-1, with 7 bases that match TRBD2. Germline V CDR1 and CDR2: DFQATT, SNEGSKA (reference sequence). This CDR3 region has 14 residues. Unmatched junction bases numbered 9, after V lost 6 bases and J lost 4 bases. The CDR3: CSAPSSGDYNEQFF. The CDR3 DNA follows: TGCAGTGCGCCGTCTAGCGGCGATTACAATGAGCAGTTCTTC.

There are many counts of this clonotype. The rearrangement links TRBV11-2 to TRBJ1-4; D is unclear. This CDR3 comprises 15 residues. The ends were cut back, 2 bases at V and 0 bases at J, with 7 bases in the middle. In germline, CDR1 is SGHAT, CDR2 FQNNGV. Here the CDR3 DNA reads TGTGCCAGCAGCTTAAACAGAGCAACTAATGAAAAACTGTTTTTT. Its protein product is CASSLNRATNEKLFF.

In nucleotides, the CDR3 is TGTGCCACCGGGACAGGGGCTATCTACGAGCAGTACTTC. This gives the protein CATGTGAIYEQYF. The chain uses TRBV10-3 and TRBJ2-7; 10 bases fit TRBD1. The junction had 6 bases not matched to a gene; V was cut back by 10 bases and J by 3 bases. Germline CDR1 reads ENHRY; CDR2 reads SYGVKD. CDR3 length: 13 amino acids.

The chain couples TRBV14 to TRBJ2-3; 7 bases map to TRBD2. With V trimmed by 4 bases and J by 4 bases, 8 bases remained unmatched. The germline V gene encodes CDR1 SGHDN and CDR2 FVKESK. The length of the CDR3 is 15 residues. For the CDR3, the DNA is TGTGCCAGCAGCCCCGGGACTAACGGGGCAGATACGCAGTATTTT. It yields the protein CASSPGTNGADTQYF.

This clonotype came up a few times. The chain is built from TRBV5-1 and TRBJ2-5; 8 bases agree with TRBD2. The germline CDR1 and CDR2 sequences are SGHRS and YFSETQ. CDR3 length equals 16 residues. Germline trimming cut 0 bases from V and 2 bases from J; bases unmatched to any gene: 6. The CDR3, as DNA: TGCGCCAGCAGCTTGGCGGGAGGGAATTTGCAAGAGACCCAGTACTTC. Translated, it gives CASSLAGGNLQETQYF.

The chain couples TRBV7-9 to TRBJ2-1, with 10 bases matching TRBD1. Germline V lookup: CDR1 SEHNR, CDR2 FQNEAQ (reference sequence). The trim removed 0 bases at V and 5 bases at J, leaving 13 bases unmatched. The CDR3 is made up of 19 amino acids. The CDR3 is CASSLAYGTGARGDNEQFF. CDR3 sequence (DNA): TGTGCCAGCAGCTTAGCCTACGGGACAGGGGCCCGGGGGGACAATGAGCAGTTCTTC. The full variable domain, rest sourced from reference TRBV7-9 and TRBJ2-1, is DTGVSQNPRHKITKRGQNVTFRCDPISEHNRLYWYRQTLGQGPEFLTYFQNEAQLEKSRLLSDRFSAERPKGSFSTLEIQRTEQGDSAMYLCASSLAYGTGARGDNEQFFGPGTRLTVL.

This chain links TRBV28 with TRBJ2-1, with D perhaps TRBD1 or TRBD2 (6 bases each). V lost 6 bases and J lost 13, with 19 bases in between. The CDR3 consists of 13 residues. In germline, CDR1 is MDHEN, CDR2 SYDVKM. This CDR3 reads CASSPRGLRPQFF. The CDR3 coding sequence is TGTGCCAGCAGCCCTCGGGGGCTCCGGCCTCAGTTCTTC. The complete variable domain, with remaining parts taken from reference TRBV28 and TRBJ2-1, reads DVKVTQSSRYLVKRTGEKVFLECVQDMDHENMFWYRQDPGLGLRLIYFSYDVKMKEKGDIPEGYSVSREKKERFSLILESASTNQTSMYLCASSPRGLRPQFFGPGTRLTVL.

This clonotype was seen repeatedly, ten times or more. The CDR3 region is CSAQFLPGTVGLAGVSEQFF. The CDR3 DNA reads as TGCAGTGCTCAATTCCTTCCCGGGACGGTGGGACTAGCGGGAGTCAGTGAGCAGTTCTTC. The chain uses TRBV20-1 and TRBJ2-1; 14 nucleotides match TRBD2. V shed 5 bases and J 9 bases; nucleotides not matched to a gene: 24. Germline assignment: CDR1 DFQATT and CDR2 SNEGSKA (reference sequence). This CDR3 contains 20 residues.

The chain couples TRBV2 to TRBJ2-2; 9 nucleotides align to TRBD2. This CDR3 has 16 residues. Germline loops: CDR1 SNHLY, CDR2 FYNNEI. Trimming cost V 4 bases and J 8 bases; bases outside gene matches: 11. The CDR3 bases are TGTGCCAGCAGTGGGGCGGGAGGGGGCGCTTCGGGGGAGCTGTTTTTT. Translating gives CASSGAGGGASGELFF. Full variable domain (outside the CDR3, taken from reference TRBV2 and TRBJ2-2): EPEVTQTPSHQVTQMGQEVILRCVPISNHLYFYWYRQILGQKVEFLVSFYNNEISEKSEIFDDQFSVERPDGSNFTLKIRSTKLEDSAMYFCASSGAGGGASGELFFGEGSRLTVL.

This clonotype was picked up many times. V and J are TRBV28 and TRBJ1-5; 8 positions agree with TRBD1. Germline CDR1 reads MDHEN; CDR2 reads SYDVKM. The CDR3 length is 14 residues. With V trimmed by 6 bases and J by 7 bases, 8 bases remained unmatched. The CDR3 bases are TGTGCCAGCAGCCCCGACAGGGGTGGACAGCCCCAGCATTTT. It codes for CASSPDRGGQPQHF. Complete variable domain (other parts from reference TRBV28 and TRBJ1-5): DVKVTQSSRYLVKRTGEKVFLECVQDMDHENMFWYRQDPGLGLRLIYFSYDVKMKEKGDIPEGYSVSREKKERFSLILESASTNQTSMYLCASSPDRGGQPQHFGDGTRLSIL.

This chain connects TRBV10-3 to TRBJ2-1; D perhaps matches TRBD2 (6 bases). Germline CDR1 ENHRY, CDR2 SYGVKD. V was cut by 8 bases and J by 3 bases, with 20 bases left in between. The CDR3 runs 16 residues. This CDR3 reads CAIDWARLGDYNEQFF. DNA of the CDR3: TGTGCCATCGATTGGGCCCGACTAGGAGACTACAATGAGCAGTTCTTC.

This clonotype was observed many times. The CDR3 DNA is TGTGCCAGCACCCAGGTTGGATACGAGCAGTACTTC. It is translated as CASTQVGYEQYF. The gene calls are TRBV16 and TRBJ2-7, with D hard to call. Germline lookup yields CDR1 KGHSY and CDR2 FQNENV. The V gene lost 7 bases and the J gene lost 4 bases, with 11 bases spanning the gap. This CDR3 region has 12 residues.

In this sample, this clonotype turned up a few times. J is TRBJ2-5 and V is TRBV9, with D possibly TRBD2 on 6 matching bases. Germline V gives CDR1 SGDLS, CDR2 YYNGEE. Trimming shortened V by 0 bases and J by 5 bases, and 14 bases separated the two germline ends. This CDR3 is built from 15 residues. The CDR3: CASSVGGTPGETQYF. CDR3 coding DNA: TGTGCCAGCAGCGTAGGGGGGACTCCCGGGGAGACCCAGTACTTC.

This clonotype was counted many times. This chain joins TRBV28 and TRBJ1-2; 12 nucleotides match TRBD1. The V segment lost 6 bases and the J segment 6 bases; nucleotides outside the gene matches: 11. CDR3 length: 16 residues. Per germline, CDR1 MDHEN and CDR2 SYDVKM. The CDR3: CASSPTGTGGANGYTF. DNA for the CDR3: TGTGCCAGCAGCCCCACCGGGACAGGGGGCGCGAATGGCTACACCTTC.

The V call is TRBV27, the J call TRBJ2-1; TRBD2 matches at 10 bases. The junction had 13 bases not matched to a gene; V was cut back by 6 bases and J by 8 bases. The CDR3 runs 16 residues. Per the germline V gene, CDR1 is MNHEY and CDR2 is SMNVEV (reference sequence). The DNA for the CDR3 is TGTGCCAGCAGCCTCCGGCTAGCGGGAGTAAGGGATGAGCAGTTCTTC. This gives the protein CASSLRLAGVRDEQFF.

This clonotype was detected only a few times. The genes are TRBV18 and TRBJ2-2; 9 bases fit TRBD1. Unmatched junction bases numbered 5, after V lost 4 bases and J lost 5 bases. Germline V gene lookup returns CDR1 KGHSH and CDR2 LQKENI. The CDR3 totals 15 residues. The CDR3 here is CASSLTGGDTGELFF. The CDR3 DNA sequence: TGTGCCAGCTCACTTACAGGGGGCGATACCGGGGAGCTGTTTTTT.

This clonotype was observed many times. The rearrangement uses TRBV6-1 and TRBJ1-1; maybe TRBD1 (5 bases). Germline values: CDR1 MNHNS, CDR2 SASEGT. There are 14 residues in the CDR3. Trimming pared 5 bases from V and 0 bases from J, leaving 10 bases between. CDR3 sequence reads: CASSSAGLNTEAFF. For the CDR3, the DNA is TGTGCCAGCAGTTCCGCAGGGTTGAACACTGAAGCTTTCTTT.

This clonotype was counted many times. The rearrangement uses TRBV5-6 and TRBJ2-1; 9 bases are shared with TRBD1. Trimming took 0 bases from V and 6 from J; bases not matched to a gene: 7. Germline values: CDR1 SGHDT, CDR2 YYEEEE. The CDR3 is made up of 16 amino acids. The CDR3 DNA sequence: TGTGCCAGCAGCTTGGAGTGGGGACAGGGAGGCAATGAGCAGTTCTTC. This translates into CASSLEWGQGGNEQFF. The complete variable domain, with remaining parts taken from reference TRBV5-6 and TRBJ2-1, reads DAGVTQSPTHLIKTRGQQVTLRCSPKSGHDTVSWYQQALGQGPQFIFQYYEEEERQRGNFPDRFSGHQFPNYSSELNVNALLLGDSALYLCASSLEWGQGGNEQFFGPGTRLTVL.

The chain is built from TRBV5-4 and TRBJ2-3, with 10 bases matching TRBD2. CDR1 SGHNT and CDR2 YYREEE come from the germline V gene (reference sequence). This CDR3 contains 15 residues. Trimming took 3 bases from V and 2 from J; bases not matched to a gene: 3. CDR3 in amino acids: CASSSGLAATDTQYF. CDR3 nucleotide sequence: TGTGCCAGCAGCTCTGGACTAGCGGCCACAGATACGCAGTATTTT. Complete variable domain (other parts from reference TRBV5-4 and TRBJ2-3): ETGVTQSPTHLIKTRGQQVTLRCSSQSGHNTVSWYQQALGQGPQFIFQYYREEENGRGNFPPRFSGLQFPNYSSELNVNALELDDSALYLCASSSGLAATDTQYFGPGTRLTVL.

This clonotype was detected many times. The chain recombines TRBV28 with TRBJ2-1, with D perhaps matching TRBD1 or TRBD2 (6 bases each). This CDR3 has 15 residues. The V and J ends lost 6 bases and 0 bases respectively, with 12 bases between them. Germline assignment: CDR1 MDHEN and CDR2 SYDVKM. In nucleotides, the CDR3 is TGTGCCAGCAGCCAAGGGGGGAGCTCCTACAATGAGCAGTTCTTC. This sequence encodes CASSQGGSSYNEQFF.

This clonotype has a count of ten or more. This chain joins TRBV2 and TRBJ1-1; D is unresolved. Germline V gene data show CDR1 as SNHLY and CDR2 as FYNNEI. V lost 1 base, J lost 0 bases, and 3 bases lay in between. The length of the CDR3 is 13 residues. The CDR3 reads CASSEELNTEAFF. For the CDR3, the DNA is TGTGCCAGCAGTGAAGAATTGAACACTGAAGCTTTCTTT. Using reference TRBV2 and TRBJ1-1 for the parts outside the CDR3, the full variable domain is EPEVTQTPSHQVTQMGQEVILRCVPISNHLYFYWYRQILGQKVEFLVSFYNNEISEKSEIFDDQFSVERPDGSNFTLKIRSTKLEDSAMYFCASSEELNTEAFFGQGTRLTVV.

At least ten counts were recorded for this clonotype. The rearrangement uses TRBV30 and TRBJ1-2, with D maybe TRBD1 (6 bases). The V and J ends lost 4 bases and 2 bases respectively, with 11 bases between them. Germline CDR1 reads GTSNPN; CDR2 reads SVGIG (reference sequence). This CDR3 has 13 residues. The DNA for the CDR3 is TGTGCCTGGAATTCGCAGGGGAACTATGGCTACACCTTC. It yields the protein CAWNSQGNYGYTF.

This CDR3 reads CASSVAGGPNEQFF. For the CDR3, the DNA is TGTGCCAGCAGCGTAGCTGGGGGGCCCAATGAGCAGTTCTTC. This chain links TRBV9 with TRBJ2-1, with D perhaps matching TRBD1 or TRBD2 (6 bases each). Germline V CDR1 and CDR2: SGDLS, YYNGEE. CDR3 length: 14 amino acids. V dropped 0 bases and J dropped 6 bases, with 10 bases sitting between them.

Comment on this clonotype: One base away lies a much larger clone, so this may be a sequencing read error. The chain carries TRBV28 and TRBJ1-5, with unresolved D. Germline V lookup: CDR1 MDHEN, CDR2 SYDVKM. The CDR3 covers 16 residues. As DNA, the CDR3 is TGTGTCAGCAGCAGGCAAACGGGTTCCGGAAATCAGCCCCAGCATTTT. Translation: CVSSRQTGSGNQPQHF.

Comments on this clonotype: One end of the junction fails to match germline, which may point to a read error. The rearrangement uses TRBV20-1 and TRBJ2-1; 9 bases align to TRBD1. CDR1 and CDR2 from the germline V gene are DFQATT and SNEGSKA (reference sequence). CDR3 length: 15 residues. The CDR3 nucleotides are TGCAGTGCTACTACGGACAGGGGCTCCTACAATGATCAGTTCTTC. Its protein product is CSATTDRGSYNDQFF.

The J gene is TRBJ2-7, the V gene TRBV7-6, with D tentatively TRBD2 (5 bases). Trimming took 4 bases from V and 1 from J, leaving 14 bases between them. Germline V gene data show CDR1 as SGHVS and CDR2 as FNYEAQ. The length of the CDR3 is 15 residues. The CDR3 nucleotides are TGTGCCAGCAGCTATAGCGTGTCGGGATCCTACGAGCAGTACTTC. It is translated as CASSYSVSGSYEQYF.